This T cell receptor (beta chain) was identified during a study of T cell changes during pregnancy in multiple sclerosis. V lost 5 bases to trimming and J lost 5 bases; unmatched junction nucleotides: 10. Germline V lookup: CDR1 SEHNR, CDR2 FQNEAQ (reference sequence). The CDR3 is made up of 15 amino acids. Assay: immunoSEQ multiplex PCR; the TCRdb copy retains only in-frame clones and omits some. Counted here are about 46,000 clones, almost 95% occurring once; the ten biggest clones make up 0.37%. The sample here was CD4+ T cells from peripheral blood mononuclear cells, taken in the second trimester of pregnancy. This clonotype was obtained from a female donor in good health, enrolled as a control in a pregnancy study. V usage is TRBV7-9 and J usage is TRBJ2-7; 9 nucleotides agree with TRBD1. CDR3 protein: CASSLGGQGVDEQYF. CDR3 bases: TGTGCCAGCAGCCTGGGGGGACAGGGAGTCGACGAGCAGTACTTC.